The clone carrying this TCR beta chain was seen a single time. This specimen belongs to a study of blood T cell repertoires in COVID-19. About the study: Sample material is recorded as cDNA or gDNA derived from T cells, B-cell-depleted T cells, or PBMCs.

Seattle's enrolled individuals joined amid active infection and were then monitored longitudinally. Sequencing was performed with immunoSEQ multiplex PCR; in TCRdb, only in-frame clones are kept and a portion is missing. The sample has roughly 300,000 clones, roughly nine tenths seen once. Sequenced input: peripheral blood. This TCR was sampled from a woman between 25 and 40 years old with COVID-19, enrolled during active disease.

In DNA form, the CDR3 reads TGTGCCTGGATCCCGGGGGGAGTGGGAAACACCATATATTTT. Amino acids: CAWIPGGVGNTIYF. This chain links TRBV30 with TRBJ1-3, with D possibly TRBD1 on 5 matching bases. This CDR3 is built from 14 residues. The V gene lost 4 bases and the J gene lost 4 bases, with 14 bases spanning the gap. CDR1 and CDR2 (germline): GTSNPN, SVGIG (reference sequence).